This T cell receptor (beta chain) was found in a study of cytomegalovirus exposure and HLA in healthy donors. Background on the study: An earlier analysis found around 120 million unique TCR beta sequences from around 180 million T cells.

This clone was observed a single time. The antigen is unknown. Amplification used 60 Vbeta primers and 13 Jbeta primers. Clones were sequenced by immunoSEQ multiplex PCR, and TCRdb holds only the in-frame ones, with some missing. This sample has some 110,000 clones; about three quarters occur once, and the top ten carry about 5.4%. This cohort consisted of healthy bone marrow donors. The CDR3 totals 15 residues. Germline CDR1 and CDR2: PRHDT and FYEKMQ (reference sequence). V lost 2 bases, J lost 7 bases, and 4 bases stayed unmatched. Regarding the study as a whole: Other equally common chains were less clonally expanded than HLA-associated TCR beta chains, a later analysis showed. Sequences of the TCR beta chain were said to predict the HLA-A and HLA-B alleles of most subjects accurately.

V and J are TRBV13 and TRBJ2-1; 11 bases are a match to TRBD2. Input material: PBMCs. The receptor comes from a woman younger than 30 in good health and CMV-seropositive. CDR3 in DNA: TGTGCCAGCAGCTTATTCCTAGCGGGAGGTAATGAGCAGTTCTTC. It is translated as CASSLFLAGGNEQFF.